A selection of T cell receptor beta chains follows, all from one sample in a study of blood T cell repertoires in COVID-19. Assay: immunoSEQ multiplex PCR; the TCRdb copy retains only in-frame clones and omits some. Among about 230,000 clones listed, 85% to 90% were seen once. Sequenced: peripheral blood. These receptors all stem from a man in his fifties or sixties with COVID-19, enrolled during active disease. Each CDR3 is given without its conserved first and last residue. Each record gives: V gene, CDR3 protein.

>TRBV6-5
ASGQNNSPLH
>TRBV9
ASSVGNRVTEAF
>TRBV16
ASSQEGEGNTEAF
>TRBV6-2/TRBV6-3
ASSYSTGGTEAF
>TRBV9
ASSAPLEETQY
>TRBV6-5
ASSPRPGHPWEQY
>TRBV6-2/TRBV6-3
ASSNQAREVGETQY
>TRBV5-4
ASSLDRGNTDTQY
>TRBV15
ATSRDRGPGFQPQH
>TRBV14
ASSSYRVYMNTEAF
>TRBV5-1
ASSFGLAAQETQY
>TRBV4-1
ASSQDESRVGTQY